This T cell receptor beta chain was obtained from a study of shared clonotypes between healthy human individuals. In the study overall: A couple of women and a few men aged 18 to 49 made up the donors.

A CD45RA+ naive subset and a CD45RA-negative memory subset were split from CD4+ cells. The sample holds one count of this clone. Antigen unknown. Trimming shortened V by 6 bases and J by 2 bases, and 5 bases separated the two germline ends. Germline CDR1 and CDR2: MDHEN and SYDVKM. The CDR3 consists of 12 residues. The study's findings and limits: Among donors, the sharing of clonotypes was expected to be influenced by sequencing depth. Though the depth was large, rarefaction showed that sorted-subset sequencing was incomplete.

Assay used: immunoSEQ multiplex PCR; TCRdb lists only in-frame clones, some missing. The sample lists about a million clones; around three quarters were seen once. Sequencing used memory CD4+ T cells from PBMCs. Subset in this sample: CD45RA-negative fraction. This clonotype was obtained from a man between 18 and 35 years old in good health. Some clones in this sample may be carry-over from other donors' samples. The chain couples TRBV28 to TRBJ1-3, with a possible D match to TRBD1 (5 bases). In nucleotides, the CDR3 is TGTGCCAGCAGAGGGGCTGGAAACACCATATATTTT. It is translated as CASRGAGNTIYF.